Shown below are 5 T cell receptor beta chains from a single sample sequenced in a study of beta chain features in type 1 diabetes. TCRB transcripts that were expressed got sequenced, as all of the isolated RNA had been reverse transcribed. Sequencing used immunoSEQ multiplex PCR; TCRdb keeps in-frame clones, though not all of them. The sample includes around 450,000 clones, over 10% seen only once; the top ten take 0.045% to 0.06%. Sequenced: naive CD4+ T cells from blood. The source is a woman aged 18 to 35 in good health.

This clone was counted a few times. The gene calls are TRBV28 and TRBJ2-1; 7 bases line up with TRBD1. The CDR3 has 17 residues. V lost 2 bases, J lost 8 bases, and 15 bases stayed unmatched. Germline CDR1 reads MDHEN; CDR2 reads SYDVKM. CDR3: CASSLIGRGLLFDEQFF. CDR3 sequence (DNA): TGTGCCAGCAGTTTAATCGGAAGGGGGCTTTTATTCGATGAGCAGTTCTTC.

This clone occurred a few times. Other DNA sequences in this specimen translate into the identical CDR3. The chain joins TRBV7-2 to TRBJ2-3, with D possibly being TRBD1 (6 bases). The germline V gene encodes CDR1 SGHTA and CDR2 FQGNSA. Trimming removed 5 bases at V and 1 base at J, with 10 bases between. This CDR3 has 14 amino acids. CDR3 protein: CASSLRQGTDTQYF. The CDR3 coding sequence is TGTGCCAGCAGCCTACGACAGGGCACAGATACGCAGTATTTT.

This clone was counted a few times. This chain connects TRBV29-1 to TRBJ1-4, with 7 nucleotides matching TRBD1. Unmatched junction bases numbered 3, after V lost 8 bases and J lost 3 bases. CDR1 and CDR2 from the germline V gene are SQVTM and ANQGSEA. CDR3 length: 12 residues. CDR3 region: CSITGANEKLFF. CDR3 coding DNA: TGCAGCATTACAGGGGCTAATGAAAAACTGTTTTTT.

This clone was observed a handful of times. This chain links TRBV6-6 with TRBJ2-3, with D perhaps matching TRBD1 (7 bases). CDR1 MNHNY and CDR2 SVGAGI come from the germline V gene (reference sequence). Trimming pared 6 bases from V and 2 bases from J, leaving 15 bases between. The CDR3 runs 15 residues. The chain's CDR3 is CASSNPGGNTDTQYF. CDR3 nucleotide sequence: TGTGCCAGCAGCAACCCAGGGGGGAACACAGATACGCAGTATTTT.

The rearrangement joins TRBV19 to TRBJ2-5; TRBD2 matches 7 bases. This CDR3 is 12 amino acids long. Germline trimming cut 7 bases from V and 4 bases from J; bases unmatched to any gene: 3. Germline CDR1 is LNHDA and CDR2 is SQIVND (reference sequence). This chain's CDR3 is CASMSGGETQYF. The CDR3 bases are TGTGCCAGTATGTCGGGAGGAGAGACCCAGTACTTC.